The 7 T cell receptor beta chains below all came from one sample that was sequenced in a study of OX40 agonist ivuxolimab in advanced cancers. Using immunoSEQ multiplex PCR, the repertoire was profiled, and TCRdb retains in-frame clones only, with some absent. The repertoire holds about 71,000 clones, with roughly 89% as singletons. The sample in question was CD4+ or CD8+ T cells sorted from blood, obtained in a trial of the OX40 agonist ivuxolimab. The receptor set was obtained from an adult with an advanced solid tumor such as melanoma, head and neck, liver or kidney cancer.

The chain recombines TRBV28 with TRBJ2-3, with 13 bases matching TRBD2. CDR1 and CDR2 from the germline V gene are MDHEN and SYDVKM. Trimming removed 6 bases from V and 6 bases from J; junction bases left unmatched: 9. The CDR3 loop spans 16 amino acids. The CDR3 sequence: CASSLVTSGRSDTQYF. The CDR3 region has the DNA TGTGCCAGCAGCCTCGTGACTAGCGGGAGGTCGGATACGCAGTATTTT.

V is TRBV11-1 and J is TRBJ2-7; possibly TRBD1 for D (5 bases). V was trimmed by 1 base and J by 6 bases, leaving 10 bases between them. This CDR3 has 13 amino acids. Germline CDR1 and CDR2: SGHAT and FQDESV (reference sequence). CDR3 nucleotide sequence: TGTGCCAGCAGCTTAGGCGTAGGGGCCGAGCAGTACTTC. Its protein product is CASSLGVGAEQYF.

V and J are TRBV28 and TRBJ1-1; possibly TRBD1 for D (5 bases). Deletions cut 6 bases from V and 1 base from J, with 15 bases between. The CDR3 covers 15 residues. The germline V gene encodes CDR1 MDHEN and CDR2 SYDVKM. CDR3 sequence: CASRDTGTENTEAFF. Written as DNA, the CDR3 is TGTGCCAGCAGGGACACCGGGACGGAGAACACTGAAGCTTTCTTT.

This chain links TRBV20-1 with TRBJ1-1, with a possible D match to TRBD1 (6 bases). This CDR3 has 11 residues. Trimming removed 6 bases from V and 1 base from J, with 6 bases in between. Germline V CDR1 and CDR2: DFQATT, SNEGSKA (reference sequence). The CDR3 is CSATGNTEAFF. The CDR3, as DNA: TGCAGTGCGACAGGGAACACTGAAGCTTTCTTT.

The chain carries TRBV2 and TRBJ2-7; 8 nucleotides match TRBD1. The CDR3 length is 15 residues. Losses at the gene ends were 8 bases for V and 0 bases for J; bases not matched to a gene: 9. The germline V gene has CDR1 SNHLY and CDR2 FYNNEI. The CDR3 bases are TGTGCCAGCCAACCGAGTGACAGGGGCTCCTACGAGCAGTACTTC. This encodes CASQPSDRGSYEQYF.

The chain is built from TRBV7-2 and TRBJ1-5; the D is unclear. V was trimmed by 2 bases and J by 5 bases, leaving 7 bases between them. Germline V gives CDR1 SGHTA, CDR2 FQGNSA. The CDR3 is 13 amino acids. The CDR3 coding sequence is TGTGCCAGCAGCTTAAGAGGGTATCAGCCCCAGCATTTT. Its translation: CASSLRGYQPQHF.

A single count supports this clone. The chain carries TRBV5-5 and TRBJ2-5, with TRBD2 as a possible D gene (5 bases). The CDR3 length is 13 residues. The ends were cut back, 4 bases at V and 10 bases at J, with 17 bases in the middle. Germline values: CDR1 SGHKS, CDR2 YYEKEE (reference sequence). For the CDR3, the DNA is TGTGCCAGCAGCGTCGGGTTAGAAGAGGGCCAGTACTTC. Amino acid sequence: CASSVGLEEGQYF.